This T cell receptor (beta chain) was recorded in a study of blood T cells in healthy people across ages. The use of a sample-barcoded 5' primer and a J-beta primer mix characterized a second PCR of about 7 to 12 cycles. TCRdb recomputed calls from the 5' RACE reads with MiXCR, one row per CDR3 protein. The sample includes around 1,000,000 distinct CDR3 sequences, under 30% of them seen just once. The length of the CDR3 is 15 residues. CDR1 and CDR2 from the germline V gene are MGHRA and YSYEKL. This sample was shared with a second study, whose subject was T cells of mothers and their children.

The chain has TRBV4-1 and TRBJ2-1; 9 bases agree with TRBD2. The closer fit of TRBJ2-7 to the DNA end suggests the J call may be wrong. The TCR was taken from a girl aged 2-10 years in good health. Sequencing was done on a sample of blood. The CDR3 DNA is TGCGCCAGCAGCCAAGATCCCCTAGCGGGACCCGGGCAGTACTTC. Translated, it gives CASSQDPLAGPGQYF.